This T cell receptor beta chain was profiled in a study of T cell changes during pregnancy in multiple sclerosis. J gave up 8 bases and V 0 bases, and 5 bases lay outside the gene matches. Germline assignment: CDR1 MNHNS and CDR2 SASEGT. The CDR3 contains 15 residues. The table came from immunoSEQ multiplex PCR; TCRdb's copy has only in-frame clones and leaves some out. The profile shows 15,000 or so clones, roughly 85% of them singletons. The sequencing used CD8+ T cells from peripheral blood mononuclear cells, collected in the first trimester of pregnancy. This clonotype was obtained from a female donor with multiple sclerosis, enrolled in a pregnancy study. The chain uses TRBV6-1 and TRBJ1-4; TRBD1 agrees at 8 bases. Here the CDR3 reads CASSEAQGATEKLFF. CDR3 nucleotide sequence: TGTGCCAGCAGTGAAGCGCAGGGGGCGACCGAAAAACTGTTTTTT.